Sequencing of this T cell receptor beta chain was carried out in a study of shared clonotypes between healthy human individuals. Whole-study results and caveats: Enrolling few donors narrowed the genetic and exposure-history diversity that was represented. Relative to clonotypes present in all four donors, those not shared had lower generation probabilities.

Sequencing used immunoSEQ multiplex PCR; TCRdb keeps in-frame clones, though not all of them. The sample holds just over 2,000,000 clones; about 95% are singletons and the top ten take roughly 1%. CD8 cells regarded as naive lacked CD45RO, were positively chosen for CCR7, and omitted terminally differentiated effector memory CD45RA+ cells. Caucasian adults residing in Nashville, Tennessee made up all the donors. In germline, CDR1 is MNHNY, CDR2 SVGAGI (reference sequence). Trimming left V 4 bases short and J 8 bases short, with 14 bases between. The CDR3 totals 13 residues. Note on this clone: Antigen specificity is unknown.

The chain recombines TRBV6-6 with TRBJ1-1, with D hard to call. The sequenced sample consisted of naive CD8+ T cells sorted from blood. The origin of this receptor is a man in his late teens or twenties in good health. The CDR3 region is CASSFTGDREAFF. For the CDR3, the DNA is TGTGCCAGCAGTTTTACTGGCGATCGAGAAGCTTTCTTT.